Below, 30 T cell receptor beta chains from the same sample are listed, as sequenced in a study of Graves' ophthalmopathy and Graves' hyperthyroidism. RNA transcripts yielded amplified TCR beta CDR3 regions. The first round was an RT-PCR with HTBI primers, and the second round was a multiplex PCR. TCRdb ran MiXCR on the multiplex PCR reads and lists one entry per CDR3 protein. The table includes some 370,000 distinct CDR3 sequences, approximately 18% detected once. Specimen: peripheral blood. These receptors were collected from an adult woman with stable Graves' hyperthyroidism.

This clonotype was counted a few times. The rearrangement links TRBV4-1 to TRBJ1-6; 10 bases agree with TRBD1. Germline CDR1 MGHRA, CDR2 YSYEKL. The V and J ends lost 0 bases and 2 bases, in that order; junction bases with no gene match: 7. The CDR3 extends over 19 amino acids. CDR3 amino acids: CASSQEAGTGAAYNSPLHF. The CDR3 region has the DNA TGCGCCAGCAGCCAAGAAGCTGGGACAGGGGCGGCCTATAATTCACCCCTCCACTTT.

Remarks on this clonotype: A much larger clone lies a single base off, so this may be a read error. The chain links TRBV29-1 to TRBJ2-4; 7 nucleotides match TRBD1. This CDR3 has 15 amino acids. CDR1 is SQVTM and CDR2 is ANQGSEA in the germline V gene. The CDR3: CSVEGGQLAKNIKYF. In nucleotides, the CDR3 is TGCAGCGTTGAAGGGGGACAGCTAGCCAAAAACATTAAGTACTTC.

The chain joins TRBV20-1 to TRBJ2-7; 9 nucleotides line up with TRBD1. CDR1 and CDR2 (germline): DFQATT, SNEGSKA (reference sequence). CDR3 size: 13 residues. The V gene end was trimmed by 6 bases and the J gene end by 0 bases; junction bases not matched to a gene: 3. As DNA, the CDR3 is TGCAGTGCGCGGGACAGGGTCTCCTACGAGCAGTACTTC. This codes for CSARDRVSYEQYF.

This clonotype was found many times. V usage is TRBV6-5 and J usage is TRBJ2-5; D perhaps matches TRBD2 (5 bases). In germline, CDR1 is MNHEY, CDR2 SVGAGI. The CDR3 runs 14 residues. Trimming removed 0 bases at V and 4 bases at J, with 9 bases between. The CDR3 nucleotides read TGTGCCAGCAGTTACTCGTCTAGCCCAGAGACCCAGTACTTC. This sequence encodes CASSYSSSPETQYF.

There are many counts of this clonotype. The chain recombines TRBV28 with TRBJ1-5; 7 bases line up with TRBD1. Germline-derived CDR1 and CDR2 are MDHEN and SYDVKM. J gave up 0 bases and V 7 bases, and 12 bases lay outside the gene matches. This CDR3 is built from 17 residues. CDR3 DNA: TGTGCCAGCACCCGAACACAGGGGCTTTATAGCAATCAGCCCCAGCATTTT. This encodes CASTRTQGLYSNQPQHF.

This clonotype was seen repeatedly, ten times or more. This rearrangement joins TRBV19 to TRBJ1-2; 7 nucleotides align to TRBD1. Trimming took 6 bases from V and 6 from J; bases not matched to a gene: 7. Per the germline V gene, CDR1 is LNHDA and CDR2 is SQIVND (reference sequence). The CDR3 has 13 amino acids. CDR3 protein: CASRDRLRDGYTF. DNA for the CDR3: TGTGCCAGTAGGGACAGGCTCCGTGATGGCTACACCTTC.

The rearrangement links TRBV5-6 to TRBJ2-7; TRBD1 matches at 8 bases. Germline CDR1 is SGHDT and CDR2 is YYEEEE. The V gene end was trimmed by 3 bases and the J gene end by 6 bases; junction bases not matched to a gene: 8. This CDR3 has 14 residues. The CDR3 sequence: CASSYDRGLGEQYF. The DNA for the CDR3 is TGTGCCAGCAGCTACGACAGGGGACTCGGCGAGCAGTACTTC.

This clonotype was observed at least ten times. The chain links TRBV12-3 or TRBV12-4 to TRBJ2-5; TRBD2 matches at 8 bases. The CDR3 length is 13 residues. Trimming took 8 bases from V and 7 from J; bases not matched to a gene: 9. CDR3 DNA sequence: TGTGCCAGCTATTCTTCCGCGGGGGGGACCCAGTACTTC. Translated: CASYSSAGGTQYF.

This clonotype was picked up many times. The chain has TRBV6-5 and TRBJ2-7, with no clear D. V was trimmed by 2 bases and J by 1 base, leaving 9 bases between them. From germline, CDR1 is MNHEY and CDR2 SVGAGI. The CDR3 runs to 14 residues. The CDR3 sequence is CASSYGLSSYEQYF. The DNA of the CDR3 is TGTGCCAGCAGTTACGGCCTCTCATCCTACGAGCAGTACTTC.

The rearrangement joins TRBV12-3 or TRBV12-4 to TRBJ1-1, with D unclear. This CDR3 spans 16 amino acids. V was shortened by 5 bases and J by 6 bases, with 22 bases between the two germline ends. CDR3 nucleotide sequence: TGTGCCAGCAGTCCATCACTGGCTAGCGTTGGGGCTGAAGCTTTCTTT. This gives the protein CASSPSLASVGAEAFF.

CDR3 DNA: TGTGCCAGCAGCCAGGGTTGGAGGCTAGCGGGCCCCTACGAGCAGTACTTC. Translated, it gives CASSQGWRLAGPYEQYF. The chain joins TRBV3-1 to TRBJ2-7, with TRBD2 matching 8 bases. The CDR3 covers 17 residues. V was clipped by 3 bases and J by 2 bases; unmatched bases: 12. Germline loops: CDR1 LGHDT, CDR2 YNNKEL (reference sequence).

The J gene is TRBJ1-2, the V gene TRBV12-3 or TRBV12-4; possible D gene TRBD1, 6 bases. The CDR3 covers 14 residues. Trimming took 4 bases from V and 9 from J, leaving 18 bases between them. In nucleotides, the CDR3 is TGTGCCAGCAGTTCGGACAGACGAATCCGTCGCTACACCTTC. Encoded protein: CASSSDRRIRRYTF.

Ten or more counts support this clonotype. J is TRBJ1-2 and V is TRBV29-1; 8 bases match TRBD1. Germline-derived CDR1 and CDR2 are SQVTM and ANQGSEA. This CDR3 comprises 16 residues. J was trimmed by 5 bases and V by 3 bases; bases with no gene match: 14. CDR3 sequence (DNA): TGCAGCGTTGAGGACAGGGCCAACGTCGCGTGGTATGGCTACACCTTC. Amino acids: CSVEDRANVAWYGYTF.

This clonotype was detected a few times. This chain uses TRBV5-1 with TRBJ2-3; TRBD2 might be the D (5 bases). Trimming took off 4 bases at V and 3 bases at J, with 9 bases between the two ends. The CDR3 is made up of 13 amino acids. CDR1 SGHRS and CDR2 YFSETQ come from the germline V gene. CDR3 region: CASSPLATDTQYF. DNA of the CDR3: TGCGCCAGCAGCCCCCTAGCAACAGATACGCAGTATTTT.

This clonotype came up many times. CDR3 sequence: CASSLGLNSGANVLTF. The CDR3 DNA sequence: TGTGCCAGCAGCCTGGGGCTAAACTCTGGGGCCAACGTCCTGACTTTC. The gene calls are TRBV7-2 and TRBJ2-6, with D possibly being TRBD1 (5 bases). The CDR3 covers 16 residues. V was trimmed by 5 bases and J by 0 bases, leaving 11 bases between them. CDR1 SGHTA and CDR2 FQGNSA come from the germline V gene.

This clonotype was picked up many times. V is TRBV27 and J is TRBJ1-6, with TRBD1 as a possible D gene (5 bases). The CDR3 is 14 amino acids. Trimming removed 6 bases at V and 7 bases at J, with 13 bases between. Germline lookup yields CDR1 MNHEY and CDR2 SMNVEV (reference sequence). CDR3 in amino acids: CASRSGRDNSPLHF. The DNA of the CDR3 is TGTGCCAGCAGGTCGGGCAGGGACAATTCACCCCTCCACTTT.

This clonotype was counted at least ten times. V and J are TRBV20-1 and TRBJ1-5; TRBD1 is a possible D gene (6 bases). In germline, CDR1 is DFQATT, CDR2 SNEGSKA (reference sequence). The V end was cut by 6 bases, the J end by 5 bases, with 17 bases between. This CDR3 region has 14 residues. CDR3 in amino acids: CSARRGGVYQPQHF. The CDR3 coding sequence is TGCAGTGCCCGTAGGGGGGGCGTCTATCAGCCCCAGCATTTT.

This clonotype was seen repeatedly, ten times or more. The CDR3 region is CASSYSGPTEAFF. CDR3 nucleotides: TGTGCCAGCAGTTATTCGGGACCCACTGAAGCTTTCTTT. The chain has TRBV27 and TRBJ1-1; D is possibly TRBD1 (5 bases). This CDR3 has 13 amino acids. Looked up from germline, CDR1 is MNHEY and CDR2 is SMNVEV (reference sequence). Trimming took off 4 bases at V and 4 bases at J, with 10 bases between the two ends.

The J gene is TRBJ1-2, the V gene TRBV9; 8 bases map to TRBD1. From germline, CDR1 is SGDLS and CDR2 YYNGEE. The CDR3 sequence is 15 residues long. The ends lost 0 bases at V and 4 bases at J; junction bases unmatched: 5. CDR3 amino acids: CASSVEQGASYGYTF. The CDR3 coding sequence is TGTGCCAGCAGCGTAGAGCAGGGGGCGTCCTATGGCTACACCTTC.

This clonotype was detected many times. Written as DNA, the CDR3 is TGTGCCAGTAGTAAAGCGAGACAGGGCTACGAGCAGTACTTC. Its protein product is CASSKARQGYEQYF. The chain couples TRBV19 to TRBJ2-7, with 7 bases lining up with TRBD1. The trim removed 4 bases at V and 3 bases at J, leaving 6 bases unmatched. CDR1 and CDR2 from the germline V gene are LNHDA and SQIVND (reference sequence). The CDR3 has 14 amino acids. The full variable domain, its missing parts supplied by reference TRBV19 and TRBJ2-7, is DGGITQSPKYLFRKEGQNVTLSCEQNLNHDAMYWYRQDPGQGLRLIYYSQIVNDFQKGDIAEGYSVSREKKESFPLTVTSAQKNPTAFYLCASSKARQGYEQYFGPGTRLTVT.

In its sample, this clonotype was seen many times. The chain recombines TRBV30 with TRBJ1-1; the match to TRBD1 covers 10 bases. V dropped 1 base and J dropped 5; count of bases not matched to a gene: 7. This CDR3 comprises 15 residues. From germline, CDR1 is GTSNPN and CDR2 SVGIG (reference sequence). For the CDR3, the DNA is TGTGCCTGGAGTGAGGGGACAGGGGTTCTAACTGAAGCTTTCTTT. This sequence encodes CAWSEGTGVLTEAFF.

There are many counts of this clonotype. This rearrangement joins TRBV20-1 to TRBJ1-1; D remains unclear. Trimming pared 0 bases from V and 2 bases from J, leaving 7 bases between. The CDR3 runs 13 residues. CDR1 is DFQATT and CDR2 is SNEGSKA in the germline V gene (reference sequence). The CDR3 loop is CSARDPDNTEAFF. As DNA, the CDR3 is TGCAGTGCTAGAGATCCCGACAACACTGAAGCTTTCTTT.

A word on this clonotype: Just one base apart from a much larger clone, this may be a read error. The chain has TRBV4-1 and TRBJ2-7, with D possibly being TRBD1 (6 bases). The CDR3 runs to 18 residues. The germline V and J ends were trimmed by 0 bases and 2 bases, with 20 bases remaining between them. Germline V gene data show CDR1 as MGHRA and CDR2 as YSYEKL. As DNA, the CDR3 is TGCGCCAGCAGCCAAGATCGTTTAGGATACAGGGCTGCCTACGAGCAGTACTTC. Protein product: CASSQDRLGYRAAYEQYF.

This clonotype was recorded at least ten times. The chain uses TRBV6-5 and TRBJ2-5, with D hard to call. This CDR3 region has 15 residues. Germline loops: CDR1 MNHEY, CDR2 SVGAGI. V was shortened by 6 bases and J by 1 base, with 15 bases between the two germline ends. The CDR3 loop reads CASRPTFTPQETQYF. CDR3 sequence (DNA): TGTGCCAGCAGGCCGACATTTACCCCCCAAGAGACCCAGTACTTC.

This clonotype has ten or more counts. The V call is TRBV12-3 or TRBV12-4, the J call TRBJ2-5; no clear D. With 4 bases removed from V and 5 bases from J, the gap between germline ends came to 17 bases. The CDR3 extends over 15 amino acids. DNA for the CDR3: TGTGCCAGCAGTTACCGATCAGGCCGGCTGGAGACCCAGTACTTC. It is translated as CASSYRSGRLETQYF.

J is TRBJ2-5 and V is TRBV7-2; D remains ambiguous. From germline, CDR1 is SGHTA and CDR2 FQGNSA. This CDR3 comprises 14 residues. V gave up 2 bases and J gave up 5 bases, with 12 bases separating them. CDR3 protein: CASSLPPSWETQYF. In DNA form, the CDR3 reads TGTGCCAGCAGCTTACCCCCCTCTTGGGAGACCCAGTACTTC.

This clonotype appeared many times. The V and J genes are TRBV12-3 or TRBV12-4 and TRBJ2-6; D is perhaps TRBD1 or TRBD2 (5 bases each). The length of the CDR3 is 18 residues. V was pared by 2 bases and J by 0 bases, with 14 bases between. CDR3 sequence: CASSLLYRDGSGANVLTF. The DNA for the CDR3 is TGTGCCAGCAGTTTATTATATCGGGACGGCTCTGGGGCCAACGTCCTGACTTTC.

At least ten counts were recorded for this clonotype. This rearrangement joins TRBV12-3 or TRBV12-4 to TRBJ2-7; TRBD2 agrees at 7 bases. There are 14 residues in the CDR3. After removal of 9 bases from V and 0 bases from J, the junction contained 8 bases not matched to a gene. CDR3 sequence reads: CASAGRESSYEQYF. Here the CDR3 DNA reads TGTGCCAGTGCGGGGCGGGAGTCCTCCTACGAGCAGTACTTC.

The chain carries TRBV5-1 and TRBJ2-5, with 8 bases matching TRBD1. Germline V gives CDR1 SGHRS, CDR2 YFSETQ. The CDR3 extends over 15 amino acids. Losses at the gene ends were 4 bases for V and 5 bases for J; bases not matched to a gene: 10. The CDR3 loop reads CASSRTGTRLETQYF. CDR3 sequence (DNA): TGCGCCAGCAGCAGGACAGGGACCCGGTTGGAGACCCAGTACTTC.

This clonotype has a count of ten or more. The J gene is TRBJ2-7, the V gene TRBV12-3 or TRBV12-4, with D perhaps being TRBD1 or TRBD2 (5 bases each). Trimming took off 3 bases at V and 1 base at J, with 19 bases between the two ends. CDR3 length: 17 amino acids. CDR3 amino acids: CASSFDFGKGSSYEQYF. CDR3 sequence (DNA): TGTGCCAGCAGTTTCGACTTTGGGAAGGGGAGTTCCTACGAGCAGTACTTC.